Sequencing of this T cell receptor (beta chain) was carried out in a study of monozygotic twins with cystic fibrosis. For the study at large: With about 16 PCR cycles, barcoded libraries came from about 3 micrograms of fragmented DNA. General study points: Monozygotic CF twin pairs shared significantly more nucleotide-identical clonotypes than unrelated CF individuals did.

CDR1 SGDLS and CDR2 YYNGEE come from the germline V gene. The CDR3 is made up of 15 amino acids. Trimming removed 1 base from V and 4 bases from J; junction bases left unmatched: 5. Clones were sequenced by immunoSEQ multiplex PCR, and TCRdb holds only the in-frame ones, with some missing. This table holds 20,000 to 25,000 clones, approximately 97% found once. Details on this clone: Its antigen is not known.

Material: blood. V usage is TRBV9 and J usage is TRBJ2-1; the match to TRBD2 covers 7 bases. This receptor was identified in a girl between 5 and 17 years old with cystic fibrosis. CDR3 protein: CASSVRLAEYNEQFF. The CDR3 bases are TGTGCCAGCAGCGTAAGGCTAGCGGAATACAATGAGCAGTTCTTC. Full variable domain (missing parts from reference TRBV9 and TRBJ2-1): DSGVTQTPKHLITATGQRVTLRCSPRSGDLSVYWYQQSLDQGLQFLIQYYNGEERAKGNILERFSAQQFPDLHSELNLSSLELGDSALYFCASSVRLAEYNEQFFGPGTRLTVL.